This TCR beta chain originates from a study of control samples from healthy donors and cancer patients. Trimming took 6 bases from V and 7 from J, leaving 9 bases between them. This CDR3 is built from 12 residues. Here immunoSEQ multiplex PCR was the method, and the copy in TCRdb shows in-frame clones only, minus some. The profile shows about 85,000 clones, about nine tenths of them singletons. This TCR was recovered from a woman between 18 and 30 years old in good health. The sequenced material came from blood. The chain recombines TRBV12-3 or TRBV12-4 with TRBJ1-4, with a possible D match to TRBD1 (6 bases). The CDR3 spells CASRQGSEKLFF. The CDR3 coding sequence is TGTGCCAGCAGACAGGGTAGTGAAAAACTGTTTTTT.